The T cell receptor beta chain under discussion was sequenced for a study of CD8+ T cells in alopecia areata. Overall study context: Treatment comprised oral tofacitinib, 5 to 10 mg twice daily, in treated patients.

RNA extraction was followed by reverse transcription into cDNA, which acted as the sequencing template. Method: immunoSEQ multiplex PCR; TCRdb's copy keeps in-frame clones and lacks some. This sample has fewer than 200,000 clones, with 50% to 60% found just once. Alopecia areata patients provided lesional scalp punch biopsies and peripheral blood, both collected for the study. PBMCs served as the source from which CD4+ and CD8+ T cells were sorted. The germline gives CDR1 MNHNS, CDR2 SASEGT. This CDR3 spans 15 amino acids. V lost 1 base and J lost 4, with 13 bases in between. This TCR was recovered from a human donor with alopecia areata. Here the sequenced sample was CD4+ T cells sorted from blood, taken at week 0. This chain links TRBV6-1 with TRBJ1-2; no reliable D call. CDR3 sequence reads: CASSEVTQDRYGYTF. The CDR3 nucleotides read TGTGCCAGCAGTGAAGTAACTCAGGATCGCTATGGCTACACCTTC.